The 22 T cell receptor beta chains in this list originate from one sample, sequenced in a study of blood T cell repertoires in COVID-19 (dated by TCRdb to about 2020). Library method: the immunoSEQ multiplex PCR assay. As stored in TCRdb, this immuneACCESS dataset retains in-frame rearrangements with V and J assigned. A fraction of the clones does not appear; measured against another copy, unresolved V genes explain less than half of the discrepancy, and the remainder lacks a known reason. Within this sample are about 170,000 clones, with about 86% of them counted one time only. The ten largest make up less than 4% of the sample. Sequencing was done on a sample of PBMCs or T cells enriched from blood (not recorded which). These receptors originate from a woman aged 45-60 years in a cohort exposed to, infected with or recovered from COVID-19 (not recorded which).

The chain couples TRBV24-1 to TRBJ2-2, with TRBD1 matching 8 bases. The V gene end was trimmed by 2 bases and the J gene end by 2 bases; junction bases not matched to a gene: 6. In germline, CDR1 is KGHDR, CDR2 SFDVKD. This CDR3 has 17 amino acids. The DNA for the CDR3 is TGTGCCACCAGTGATTCCCCAGGACAGGGAAACACCGGGGAGCTGTTTTTT. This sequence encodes CATSDSPGQGNTGELFF.

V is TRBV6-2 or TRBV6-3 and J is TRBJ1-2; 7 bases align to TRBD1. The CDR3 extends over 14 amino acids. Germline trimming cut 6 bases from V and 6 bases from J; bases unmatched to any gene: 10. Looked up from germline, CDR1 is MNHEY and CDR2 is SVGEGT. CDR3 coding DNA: TGTGCCAGCAGCCGACAGGGCTTATTAGATGGCTACACCTTC. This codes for CASSRQGLLDGYTF.

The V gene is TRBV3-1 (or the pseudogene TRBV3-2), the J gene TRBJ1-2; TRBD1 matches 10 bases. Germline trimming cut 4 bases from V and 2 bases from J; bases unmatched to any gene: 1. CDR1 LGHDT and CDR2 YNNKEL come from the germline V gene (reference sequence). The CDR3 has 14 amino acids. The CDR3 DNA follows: TGTGCCAGCAGCCCGGGACAGGGGAACTATGGCTACACCTTC. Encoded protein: CASSPGQGNYGYTF.

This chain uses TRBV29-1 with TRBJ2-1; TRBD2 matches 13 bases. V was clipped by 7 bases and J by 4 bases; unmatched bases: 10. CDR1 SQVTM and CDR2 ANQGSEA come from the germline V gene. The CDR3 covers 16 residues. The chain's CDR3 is CSERELAGGPYNEQFF. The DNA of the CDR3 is TGCAGCGAGCGTGAACTAGCGGGAGGGCCGTACAATGAGCAGTTCTTC.

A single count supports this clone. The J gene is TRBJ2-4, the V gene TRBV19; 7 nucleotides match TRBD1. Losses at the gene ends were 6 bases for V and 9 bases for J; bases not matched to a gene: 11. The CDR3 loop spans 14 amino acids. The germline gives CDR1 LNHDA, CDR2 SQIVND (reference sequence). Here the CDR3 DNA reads TGTGCCAGTAGGGAACAGTTGACAGGGAGCATTCAGTACTTC. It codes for CASREQLTGSIQYF.

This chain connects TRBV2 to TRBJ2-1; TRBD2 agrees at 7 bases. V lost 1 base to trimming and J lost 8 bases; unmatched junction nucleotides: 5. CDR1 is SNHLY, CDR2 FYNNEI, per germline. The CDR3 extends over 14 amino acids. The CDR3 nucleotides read TGTGCCAGCAGTGAAGACTCGGGAGGTGATGAGCAGTTCTTC. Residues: CASSEDSGGDEQFF.

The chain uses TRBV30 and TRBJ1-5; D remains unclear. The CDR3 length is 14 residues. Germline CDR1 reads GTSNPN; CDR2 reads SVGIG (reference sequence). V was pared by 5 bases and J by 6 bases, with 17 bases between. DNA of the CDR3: TGTGCCTGGGGCATTTCCCGGGAAACTCAGCCCCAGCATTTT. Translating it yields CAWGISRETQPQHF.

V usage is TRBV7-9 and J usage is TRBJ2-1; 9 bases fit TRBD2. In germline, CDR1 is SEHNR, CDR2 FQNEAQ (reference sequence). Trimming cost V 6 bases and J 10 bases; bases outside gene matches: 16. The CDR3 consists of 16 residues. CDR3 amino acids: CASRVRTSVLTGEQFF. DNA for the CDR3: TGTGCCAGCAGAGTGAGGACTAGCGTGCTAACGGGAGAGCAGTTCTTC.

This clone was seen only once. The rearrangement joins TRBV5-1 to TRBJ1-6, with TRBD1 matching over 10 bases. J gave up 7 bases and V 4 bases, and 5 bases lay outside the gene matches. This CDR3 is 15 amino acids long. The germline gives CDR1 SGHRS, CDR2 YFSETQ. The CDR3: CASSPDRGSNSPLHF. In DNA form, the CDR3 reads TGCGCCAGCAGCCCGGACAGGGGGTCAAATTCACCCCTCCACTTT.

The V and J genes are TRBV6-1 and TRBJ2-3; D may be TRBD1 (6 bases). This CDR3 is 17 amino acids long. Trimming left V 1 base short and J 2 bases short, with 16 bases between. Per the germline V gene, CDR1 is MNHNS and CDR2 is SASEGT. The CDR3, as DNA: TGTGCCAGCAGTGAAGGACAGACGACAGGCCTCACAGATACGCAGTATTTT. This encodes CASSEGQTTGLTDTQYF.

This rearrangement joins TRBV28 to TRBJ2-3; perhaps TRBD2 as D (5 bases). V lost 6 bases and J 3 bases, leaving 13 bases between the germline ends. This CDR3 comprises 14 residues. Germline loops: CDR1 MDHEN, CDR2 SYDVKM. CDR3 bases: TGTGCCAGCAGCTCCCGGGAATTAACAGATACGCAGTATTTT. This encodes CASSSRELTDTQYF.

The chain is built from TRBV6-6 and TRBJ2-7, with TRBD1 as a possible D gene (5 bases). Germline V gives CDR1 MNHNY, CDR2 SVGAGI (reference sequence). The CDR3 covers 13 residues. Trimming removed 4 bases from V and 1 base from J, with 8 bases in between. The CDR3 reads CASSLTESYEQYF. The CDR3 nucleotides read TGTGCCAGCAGTTTGACAGAATCCTACGAGCAGTACTTC.

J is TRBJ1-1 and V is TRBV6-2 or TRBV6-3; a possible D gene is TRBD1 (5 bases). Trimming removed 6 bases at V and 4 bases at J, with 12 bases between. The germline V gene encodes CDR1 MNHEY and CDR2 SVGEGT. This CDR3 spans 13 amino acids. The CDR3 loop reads CASSNRGVTEAFF. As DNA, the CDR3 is TGTGCCAGCAGCAATCGGGGGGTCACTGAAGCTTTCTTT.

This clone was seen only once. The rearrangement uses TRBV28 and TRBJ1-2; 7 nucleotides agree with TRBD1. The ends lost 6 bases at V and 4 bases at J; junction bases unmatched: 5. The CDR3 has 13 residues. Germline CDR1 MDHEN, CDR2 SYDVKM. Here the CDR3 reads CASRGGLGYGYTF. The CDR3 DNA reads TGTGCCAGCAGAGGGGGCCTAGGCTATGGCTACACCTTC.

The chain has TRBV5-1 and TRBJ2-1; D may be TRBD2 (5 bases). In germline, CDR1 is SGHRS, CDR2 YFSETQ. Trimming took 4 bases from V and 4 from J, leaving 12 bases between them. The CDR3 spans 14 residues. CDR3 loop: CASSPGREYNEQFF. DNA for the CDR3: TGCGCCAGCAGCCCCGGTAGGGAGTACAATGAGCAGTTCTTC.

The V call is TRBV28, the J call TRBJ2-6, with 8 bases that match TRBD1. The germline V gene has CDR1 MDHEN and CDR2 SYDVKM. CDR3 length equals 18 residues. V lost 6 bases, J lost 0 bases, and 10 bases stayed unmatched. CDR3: CASRNGQGESSGANVLTF. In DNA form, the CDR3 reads TGTGCCAGCAGGAATGGACAGGGAGAGAGCTCTGGGGCCAACGTCCTGACTTTC.

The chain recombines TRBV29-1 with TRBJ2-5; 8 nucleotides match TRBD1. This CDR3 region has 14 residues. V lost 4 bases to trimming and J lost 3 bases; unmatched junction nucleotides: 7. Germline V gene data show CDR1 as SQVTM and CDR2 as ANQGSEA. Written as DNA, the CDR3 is TGCAGCGTTGGGAGGGGGACAGGCAAAGAGACCCAGTACTTC. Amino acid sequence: CSVGRGTGKETQYF.

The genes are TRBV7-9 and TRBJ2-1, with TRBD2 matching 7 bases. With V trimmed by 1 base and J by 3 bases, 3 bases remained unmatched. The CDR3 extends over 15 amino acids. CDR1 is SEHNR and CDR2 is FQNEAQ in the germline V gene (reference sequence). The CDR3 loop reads CASSLVGGSYNEQFF. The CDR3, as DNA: TGTGCCAGCAGCTTAGTCGGCGGGAGCTACAATGAGCAGTTCTTC.

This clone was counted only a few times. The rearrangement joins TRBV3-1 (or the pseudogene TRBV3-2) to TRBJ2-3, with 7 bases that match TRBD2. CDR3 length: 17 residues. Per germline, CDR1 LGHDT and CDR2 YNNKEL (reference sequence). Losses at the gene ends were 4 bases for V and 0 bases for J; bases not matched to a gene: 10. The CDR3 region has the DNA TGTGCCAGCAGCCGAGGACTAGGTCCAATGAGCACAGATACGCAGTATTTT. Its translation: CASSRGLGPMSTDTQYF.

The CDR3 bases are TGTGCCAGCAGTGGGAGAGGGGGTACGGCCCCCAATGAGCAGTTCTTC. Encoded protein: CASSGRGGTAPNEQFF. V usage is TRBV6-1 and J usage is TRBJ2-1, with TRBD1 as a possible D gene (6 bases). V lost 4 bases to trimming and J lost 6 bases, with 19 bases between them. The CDR3 covers 16 residues. The germline gives CDR1 MNHNS, CDR2 SASEGT.

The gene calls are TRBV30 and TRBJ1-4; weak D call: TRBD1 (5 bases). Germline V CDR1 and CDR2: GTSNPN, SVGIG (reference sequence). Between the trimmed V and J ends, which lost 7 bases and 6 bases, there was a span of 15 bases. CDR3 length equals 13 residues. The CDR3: CASRANHYEKLFF. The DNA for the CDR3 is TGTGCCTCCAGGGCTAACCATTATGAAAAACTGTTTTTT.

The CDR3, as DNA: TGTGCCAGCAGGGATATAGCGGTGATATCCTACGAGCAGTACTTC. This translates into CASRDIAVISYEQYF. The rearrangement links TRBV28 to TRBJ2-7; a weak D match, TRBD2 (6 bases). Germline V CDR1 and CDR2: MDHEN, SYDVKM. Trimming shortened V by 6 bases and J by 1 base, and 16 bases separated the two germline ends. This CDR3 has 15 residues.